This T cell receptor beta chain comes out of a study of vaccination effects on CD4 cells after COVID-19. The table came from immunoSEQ multiplex PCR; TCRdb's copy has only in-frame clones and leaves some out. Of 25,000 to 30,000 clones listed, more than 60% are singletons. CDR1 and CDR2 from the germline V gene are SGHTA and FQGNSA. The CDR3 consists of 14 residues. The V end lost 1 base, the J end lost 5 bases, and 11 bases lay between the germline ends. This clone appeared a single time. Its target is unknown. CD4+ T cells specific for antigen were expanded with viral peptide pools by the ViraFEST assay before sequencing. Cells that had been cultured for 10 days were the source of isolated CD4+ T cells. Having tested negative for nucleocapsid antibodies, the vaccine recipients showed no prior SARS-CoV-2 infection. The culture medium for approximately 1.9 million PBMC per well included roughly 10 IU/ml IL-2 and 9.5 to 10 ug/ml peptides.

The source is a human donor who received a COVID-19 vaccine. Specimen: CD4+ T cells from PBMCs cultured with SARS-CoV-2 spike peptides, collected before COVID-19 vaccination. The chain is built from TRBV7-2 and TRBJ1-2; tentatively, D is TRBD1 (5 bases). Written as DNA, the CDR3 is TGTGCCAGCAGCTTAGATTTTCAGGGATATGGCTACACCTTC. This encodes CASSLDFQGYGYTF.